The 30 T cell receptor beta chains in this list originate from one sample, sequenced in a study of blood T cell repertoires in COVID-19. The protocol was immunoSEQ multiplex PCR, while the TCRdb copy is restricted to in-frame clones and leaves out a portion. Counted here are roughly 250,000 clones, approximately 85% occurring once; the ten biggest clones make up 0.98%. Sequencing was carried out using peripheral blood. The receptors come from a man aged 40-55 years with acute or convalescent COVID-19.

The chain employs TRBV11-2 and TRBJ1-3; D call uncertain. Trimming removed 5 bases at V and 4 bases at J, with 18 bases between. In germline, CDR1 is SGHAT, CDR2 FQNNGV. The CDR3 is 16 amino acids. Here the CDR3 reads CASSAGLKAEGNTIYF. CDR3 sequence (DNA): TGTGCCAGCAGCGCAGGACTCAAGGCGGAGGGAAACACCATATATTTT.

This clone was seen once. The chain recombines TRBV6-4 with TRBJ2-1; maybe TRBD1 (6 bases). Germline loops: CDR1 MRHNA, CDR2 SNTAGT. There are 19 residues in the CDR3. Trimming pared 9 bases from V and 6 bases from J, leaving 33 bases between. In nucleotides, the CDR3 is TGTGCCAGGGTTTGGACCGGGACAAGGGGACCGACCAACCTCAATGAGCAGTTCTTC. This codes for CARVWTGTRGPTNLNEQFF.

This chain links TRBV4-3 with TRBJ1-5; D is perhaps TRBD1 (5 bases). This CDR3 region has 13 residues. The V end lost 0 bases, the J end lost 7 bases, and 7 bases lay between the germline ends. Germline-derived CDR1 and CDR2 are LGHNA and YSLEER. The CDR3 DNA reads as TGCGCCAGCAGCCAAGAAAAGGGGCAGCCCCAGCATTTT. This translates into CASSQEKGQPQHF.

This clone was seen a single time. The chain combines TRBV5-6 with TRBJ2-6; TRBD2 is a possible D gene (6 bases). Per the germline V gene, CDR1 is SGHDT and CDR2 is YYEEEE. This CDR3 has 17 residues. V was trimmed by 4 bases and J by 4 bases, leaving 18 bases between them. The CDR3 loop is CASSPVGTQLGANVLTF. CDR3 nucleotide sequence: TGTGCCAGCAGCCCCGTGGGGACTCAACTAGGGGCCAACGTCCTGACTTTC.

The rearrangement uses TRBV6-5 and TRBJ1-2; TRBD1 matches at 10 bases. The V and J ends lost 5 bases and 5 bases, in that order; junction bases with no gene match: 5. The germline CDR1 and CDR2 sequences are MNHEY and SVGAGI. The CDR3 consists of 14 residues. CDR3 in amino acids: CASSLRGQGYGYTF. CDR3 DNA: TGTGCCAGCAGTCTCCGGGGACAGGGGTATGGCTACACCTTC.

This chain links TRBV7-3 with TRBJ1-2; D gene unclear. The CDR3 contains 13 residues. Germline lookup yields CDR1 SGHTA and CDR2 FQGTGA. V was clipped by 3 bases and J by 8 bases, with 13 bases between them. The CDR3 reads CASSLVAGQGYTF. DNA of the CDR3: TGTGCCAGCAGCTTGGTGGCAGGCCAAGGCTACACCTTC. The complete variable domain, with remaining parts taken from reference TRBV7-3 and TRBJ1-2, reads GAGVSQTPSNKVTEKGKYVELRCDPISGHTALYWYRQSLGQGPEFLIYFQGTGAADDSGLPNDRFFAVRPEGSVSTLKIQRTERGDSAVYLCASSLVAGQGYTFGSGTRLTVV.

This clone was found a few times. V gene TRBV7-2 combines with J gene TRBJ1-1, with D perhaps matching TRBD1 (5 bases). The CDR3 sequence is 15 residues long. The germline gives CDR1 SGHTA, CDR2 FQGNSA. The ends were cut back, 5 bases at V and 3 bases at J, with 16 bases in the middle. In DNA form, the CDR3 reads TGTGCCAGCAGCCCGCAAACAGGACGGGACACTGAAGCTTTCTTT. Residues: CASSPQTGRDTEAFF.

The rearrangement uses TRBV5-1 and TRBJ2-2; weak D call: TRBD1 (5 bases). Germline values: CDR1 SGHRS, CDR2 YFSETQ. This CDR3 region has 14 residues. The V gene lost 5 bases and the J gene lost 4 bases, with 12 bases spanning the gap. The CDR3 loop is CASRTQGTTGELFF. The CDR3, as DNA: TGCGCCAGCAGAACCCAGGGTACCACCGGGGAGCTGTTTTTT.

V and J are TRBV29-1 and TRBJ1-1, with 7 bases matching TRBD1. Germline-derived CDR1 and CDR2 are SQVTM and ANQGSEA. The CDR3 has 15 residues. V shed 2 bases, J shed 4 bases, and the junction held 10 bases outside the gene matches. The CDR3 region has the DNA TGCAGCGTTGAATTCTCAGGGGGTCGGAGCACTGAAGCTTTCTTT. Its protein product is CSVEFSGGRSTEAFF. Based on the CDR3 plus reference TRBV29-1 and TRBJ1-1, the full variable domain is SAVISQKPSRDICQRGTSLTIQCQVDSQVTMMFWYRQQPGQSLTLIATANQGSEATYESGFVIDKFPISRPNLTFSTLTVSNMSPEDSSIYLCSVEFSGGRSTEAFFGQGTRLTVV.

V is TRBV3-1 (or the pseudogene TRBV3-2) and J is TRBJ2-7; 7 bases are a match to TRBD1. The CDR3 runs 14 residues. Germline values: CDR1 LGHDT, CDR2 YNNKEL (reference sequence). V lost 4 bases, J lost 4 bases, and 7 bases stayed unmatched. Written as DNA, the CDR3 is TGTGCCAGCAGCCCCCGGGACAGAGAATACGAGCAGTACTTC. It translates to CASSPRDREYEQYF.

The chain couples TRBV11-2 to TRBJ2-3; 12 positions match TRBD2. CDR1 SGHAT and CDR2 FQNNGV come from the germline V gene. The ends lost 2 bases at V and 6 bases at J; junction bases unmatched: 9. The CDR3 extends over 17 amino acids. The CDR3 reads CASSLYSLAGGPDTQYF. The CDR3 DNA sequence: TGTGCCAGCAGCTTATACTCCCTAGCGGGGGGGCCGGATACGCAGTATTTT.

The genes are TRBV3-1 (or the pseudogene TRBV3-2) and TRBJ1-2; TRBD1 agrees at 11 bases. Trimming cost V 0 bases and J 7 bases; bases outside gene matches: 7. Germline loops: CDR1 LGHDT, CDR2 YNNKEL (reference sequence). This CDR3 has 16 residues. DNA of the CDR3: TGTGCCAGCAGCCAAGATACAGGGACAGGGGGATTTGGCTACACCTTC. This sequence encodes CASSQDTGTGGFGYTF.

The chain is built from TRBV7-3 and TRBJ1-1; D unresolved. The V and J ends lost 2 bases and 0 bases respectively, with 4 bases between them. This CDR3 has 13 residues. Germline V gene data show CDR1 as SGHTA and CDR2 as FQGTGA. In nucleotides, the CDR3 is TGTGCCAGCAGCTTACACTTGAACACTGAAGCTTTCTTT. Protein sequence: CASSLHLNTEAFF.

The V and J genes are TRBV2 and TRBJ1-5, with 9 bases identical to TRBD1. CDR3 length: 14 residues. Germline values: CDR1 SNHLY, CDR2 FYNNEI. After removal of 4 bases from V and 4 bases from J, the junction contained 2 bases not matched to a gene. In DNA form, the CDR3 reads TGTGCCAGCAGTGCAGGGACAGGGAATCAGCCCCAGCATTTT. Its protein product is CASSAGTGNQPQHF.

The rearrangement links TRBV6-5 to TRBJ1-2; D call uncertain. Germline loops: CDR1 MNHEY, CDR2 SVGAGI. V was trimmed by 0 bases and J by 6 bases, leaving 11 bases between them. The CDR3 has 14 residues. The CDR3 here is CASSYSLNLNGYTF. The CDR3 DNA is TGTGCCAGCAGTTACTCCCTTAATTTAAATGGCTACACCTTC.

The V and J genes are TRBV4-3 and TRBJ1-1; D uncertain. The V gene's germline CDR1 is LGHNA and CDR2 YSLEER. Trimming shortened V by 0 bases and J by 1 base, and 12 bases separated the two germline ends. The CDR3 contains 16 residues. The CDR3 DNA reads as TGCGCCAGCAGCCAAGATTATAACAGCCGGAACACTGAAGCTTTCTTT. Translated: CASSQDYNSRNTEAFF.

The chain links TRBV28 to TRBJ1-5; TRBD1 aligns across 8 bases. The CDR3 contains 15 residues. Germline V gene sequence: CDR1 MDHEN, CDR2 SYDVKM. Germline trimming cut 5 bases from V and 4 bases from J; bases unmatched to any gene: 7. CDR3 DNA: TGTGCCAGCAGTGCGGCTACAGGGGGAAATCAGCCCCAGCATTTT. Amino acid sequence: CASSAATGGNQPQHF.

This sequence joins TRBV9 and TRBJ2-1, with 8 bases identical to TRBD2. After removal of 0 bases from V and 0 bases from J, the junction contained 14 bases not matched to a gene. Germline V lookup: CDR1 SGDLS, CDR2 YYNGEE. The CDR3 loop spans 20 amino acids. Written as DNA, the CDR3 is TGTGCCAGCAGCGTAGCTGATAGCCAGCGGGGGACCCGCTCCTACAATGAGCAGTTCTTC. This sequence encodes CASSVADSQRGTRSYNEQFF.

The chain has TRBV9 and TRBJ1-1, with D possibly TRBD1 on 5 matching bases. Trimming removed 4 bases from V and 4 bases from J, with 29 bases in between. This CDR3 has 19 amino acids. CDR1 SGDLS and CDR2 YYNGEE come from the germline V gene. As DNA, the CDR3 is TGTGCCAGCAGCCCAACAGGACGGGAGTCGGCACAATTGGGCACTGAAGCTTTCTTT. Translation: CASSPTGRESAQLGTEAFF.

The V and J genes are TRBV7-8 and TRBJ1-1; no clear D. Trimming took off 2 bases at V and 12 bases at J, with 13 bases between the two ends. From germline, CDR1 is SGHVS and CDR2 FQNEAQ. This CDR3 is 12 amino acids long. The CDR3 region has the DNA TGTGCCAGCAGCTTAAGGTGGGGAGAGACTTTCTTT. Protein: CASSLRWGETFF.

This CDR3 reads CATSDSPKTGDGELFF. In nucleotides, the CDR3 is TGTGCCACCAGTGACTCCCCTAAGACAGGGGACGGGGAGCTGTTTTTT. The chain uses TRBV24-1 and TRBJ2-2; TRBD1 matches at 8 bases. In germline, CDR1 is KGHDR, CDR2 SFDVKD. V trimming: 4 bases; J trimming: 7 bases; junction bases outside the gene matches: 10. The CDR3 contains 16 residues.

This clone has only a few counts. This chain connects TRBV15 to TRBJ1-3; D might be TRBD1 (6 bases). The CDR3 runs to 17 residues. V was pared by 0 bases and J by 1 base, with 13 bases between. Germline assignment: CDR1 LNHNV and CDR2 YYDKDF (reference sequence). The CDR3 nucleotides are TGTGCCACCAGCAGAGACTTCAGGGGCTATTCTGGAAACACCATATATTTT. Translation gives CATSRDFRGYSGNTIYF.

This chain joins TRBV28 and TRBJ1-1, with a possible D match to TRBD1 (6 bases). V lost 3 bases, J lost 4 bases, and 18 bases lay in between. Germline V CDR1 and CDR2: MDHEN, SYDVKM. The CDR3 consists of 16 residues. In nucleotides, the CDR3 is TGTGCCAGCAGTTTTCCGGACAGTATAGGTCGCACTGAAGCTTTCTTT. It translates to CASSFPDSIGRTEAFF.

The chain uses TRBV7-3 and TRBJ1-2; 10 bases agree with TRBD1. The V segment lost 5 bases and the J segment 8 bases; nucleotides outside the gene matches: 8. The CDR3 has 14 amino acids. Germline loops: CDR1 SGHTA, CDR2 FQGTGA. CDR3 DNA: TGTGCCAGCAGCCCCGGGACAGGGGTATTCGGCTACACCTTC. It specifies CASSPGTGVFGYTF.

The V and J genes are TRBV12-5 and TRBJ1-2; tentative D call: TRBD1 (6 bases). Per the germline V gene, CDR1 is LGHNT and CDR2 is FRNRAP. The length of the CDR3 is 12 residues. V lost 6 bases and J 8 bases, leaving 13 bases between the germline ends. The CDR3 is CASGSGVLGYTF. The CDR3, as DNA: TGTGCTAGTGGGTCAGGGGTGCTCGGCTACACCTTC.

The chain couples TRBV5-1 to TRBJ1-5, with unresolved D. The CDR3 covers 13 residues. V was trimmed by 0 bases and J by 3 bases, leaving 4 bases between them. Looked up from germline, CDR1 is SGHRS and CDR2 is YFSETQ. The CDR3 DNA is TGCGCCAGCAGCTTGGACAACAATCAGCCCCAGCATTTT. Protein: CASSLDNNQPQHF.

This clone was detected only once. This chain uses TRBV30 with TRBJ1-5, with a tentative D call TRBD1 (6 bases). CDR1 is GTSNPN, CDR2 SVGIG, per germline (reference sequence). This CDR3 is 13 amino acids long. Trimming shortened V by 4 bases and J by 5 bases, and 12 bases separated the two germline ends. CDR3 in DNA: TGTGCCTGGAACGGACAGTACGATCAGCCCCAGCATTTT. Protein sequence: CAWNGQYDQPQHF.

This clone was detected only a few times. The chain recombines TRBV12-5 with TRBJ2-1, with D perhaps matching TRBD1 (7 bases). Trimming pared 6 bases from V and 6 bases from J, leaving 18 bases between. CDR3 length: 15 residues. Germline loops: CDR1 LGHNT, CDR2 FRNRAP. DNA of the CDR3: TGTGCTAGTGGACCGACAGGGAGGCTTATCAATGAGCAGTTCTTC. Amino acid sequence: CASGPTGRLINEQFF.

A single count supports this clone. V gene TRBV29-1 combines with J gene TRBJ2-7, with TRBD2 matching 12 bases. Unmatched junction bases numbered 2, after V lost 3 bases and J lost 5 bases. Germline loops: CDR1 SQVTM, CDR2 ANQGSEA. The CDR3 extends over 13 amino acids. CDR3 coding DNA: TGCAGCGTTGAGGGACTAGCGGGTCACGAGCAGTACTTC. Translation: CSVEGLAGHEQYF.

The chain combines TRBV3-1 (or the pseudogene TRBV3-2) with TRBJ2-5; D unclear. This CDR3 spans 15 amino acids. Germline V gene data show CDR1 as LGHDT and CDR2 as YNNKEL (reference sequence). Trimming removed 0 bases at V and 5 bases at J, with 13 bases between. In DNA form, the CDR3 reads TGTGCCAGCAGCCAAGAGACATACGCTTTGGAGACCCAGTACTTC. It encodes CASSQETYALETQYF.